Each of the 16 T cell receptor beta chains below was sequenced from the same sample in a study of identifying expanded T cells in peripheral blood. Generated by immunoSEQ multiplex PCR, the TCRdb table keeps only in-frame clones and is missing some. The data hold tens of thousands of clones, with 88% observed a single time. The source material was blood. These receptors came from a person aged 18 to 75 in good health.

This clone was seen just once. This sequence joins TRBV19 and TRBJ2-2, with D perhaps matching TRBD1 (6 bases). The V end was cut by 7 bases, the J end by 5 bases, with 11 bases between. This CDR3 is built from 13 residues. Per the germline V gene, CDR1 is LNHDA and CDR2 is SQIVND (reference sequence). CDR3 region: CASTYRDTGELFF. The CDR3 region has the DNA TGTGCCAGTACCTACAGGGATACCGGGGAGCTGTTTTTT.

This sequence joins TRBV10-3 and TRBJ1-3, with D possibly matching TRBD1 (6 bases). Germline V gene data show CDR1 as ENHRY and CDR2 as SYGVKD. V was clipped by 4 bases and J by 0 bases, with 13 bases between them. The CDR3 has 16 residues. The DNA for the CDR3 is TGTGCCATCAGTGTCAGGGGCGGCAGCTCTGGAAACACCATATATTTT. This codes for CAISVRGGSSGNTIYF.

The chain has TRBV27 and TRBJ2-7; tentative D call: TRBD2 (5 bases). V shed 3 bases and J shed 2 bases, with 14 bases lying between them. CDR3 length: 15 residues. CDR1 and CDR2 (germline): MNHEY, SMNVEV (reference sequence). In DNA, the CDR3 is TGTGCCAGCAGTTTCGGACTTCCCGGCACCTACGAGCAGTACTTC. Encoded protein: CASSFGLPGTYEQYF.

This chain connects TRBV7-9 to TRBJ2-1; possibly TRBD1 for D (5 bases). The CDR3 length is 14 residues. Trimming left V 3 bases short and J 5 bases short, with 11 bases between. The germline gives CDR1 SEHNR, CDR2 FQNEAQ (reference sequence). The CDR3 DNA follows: TGTGCCAGCAGCTTGCAGGGTCGCGACAATGAGCAGTTCTTC. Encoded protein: CASSLQGRDNEQFF.

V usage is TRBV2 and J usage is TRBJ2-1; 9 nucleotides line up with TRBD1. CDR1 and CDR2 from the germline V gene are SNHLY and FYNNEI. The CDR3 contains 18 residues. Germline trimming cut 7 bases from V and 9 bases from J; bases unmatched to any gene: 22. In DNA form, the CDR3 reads TGTGCCAGCATAAGGATTAGGACGAAGACAGGGGGTTTGAGTGAGCAGTTCTTC. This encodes CASIRIRTKTGGLSEQFF.

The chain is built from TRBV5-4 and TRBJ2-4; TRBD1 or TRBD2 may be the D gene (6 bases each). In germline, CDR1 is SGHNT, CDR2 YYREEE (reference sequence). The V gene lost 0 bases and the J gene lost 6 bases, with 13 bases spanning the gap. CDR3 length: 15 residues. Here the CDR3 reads CASSLGWGAGNIQYF. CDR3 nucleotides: TGTGCCAGCAGCTTGGGTTGGGGGGCAGGAAACATTCAGTACTTC. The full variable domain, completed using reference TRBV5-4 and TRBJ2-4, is ETGVTQSPTHLIKTRGQQVTLRCSSQSGHNTVSWYQQALGQGPQFIFQYYREEENGRGNFPPRFSGLQFPNYSSELNVNALELDDSALYLCASSLGWGAGNIQYFGAGTRLSVL.

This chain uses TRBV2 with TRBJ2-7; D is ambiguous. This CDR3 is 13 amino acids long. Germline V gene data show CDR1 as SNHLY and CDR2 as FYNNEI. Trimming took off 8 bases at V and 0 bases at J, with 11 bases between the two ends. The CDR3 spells CASGLVDSYEQYF. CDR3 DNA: TGTGCCAGCGGGCTGGTCGACTCCTACGAGCAGTACTTC. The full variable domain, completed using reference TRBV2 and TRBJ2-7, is EPEVTQTPSHQVTQMGQEVILRCVPISNHLYFYWYRQILGQKVEFLVSFYNNEISEKSEIFDDQFSVERPDGSNFTLKIRSTKLEDSAMYFCASGLVDSYEQYFGPGTRLTVT.

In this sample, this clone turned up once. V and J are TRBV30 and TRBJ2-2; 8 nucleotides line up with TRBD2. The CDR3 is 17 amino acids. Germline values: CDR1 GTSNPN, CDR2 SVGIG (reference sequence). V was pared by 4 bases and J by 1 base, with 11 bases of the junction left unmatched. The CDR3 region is CAWKVNAAGGNTGELFF. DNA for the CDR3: TGTGCCTGGAAGGTGAACGCGGCGGGGGGGAACACCGGGGAGCTGTTTTTT. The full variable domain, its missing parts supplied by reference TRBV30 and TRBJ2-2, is SQTIHQWPATLVQPVGSPLSLECTVEGTSNPNLYWYRQAAGRGLQLLFYSVGIGQISSEVPQNLSASRPQDRQFILSSKKLLLSDSGFYLCAWKVNAAGGNTGELFFGEGSRLTVL.

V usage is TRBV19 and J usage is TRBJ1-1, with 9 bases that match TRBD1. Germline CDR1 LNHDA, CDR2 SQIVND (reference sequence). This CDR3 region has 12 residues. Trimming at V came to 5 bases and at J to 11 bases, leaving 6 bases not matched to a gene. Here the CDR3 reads CASSRTGVGAFF. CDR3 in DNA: TGTGCCAGTAGTCGGACAGGGGTCGGGGCTTTCTTT.

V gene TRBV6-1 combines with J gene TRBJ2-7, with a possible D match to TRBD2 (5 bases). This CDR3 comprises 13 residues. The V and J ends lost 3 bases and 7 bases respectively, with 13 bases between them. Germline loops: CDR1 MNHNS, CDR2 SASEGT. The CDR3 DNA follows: TGTGCCAGCAGTGAGACGGCTAGCCTGGAGCAGTACTTC. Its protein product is CASSETASLEQYF.

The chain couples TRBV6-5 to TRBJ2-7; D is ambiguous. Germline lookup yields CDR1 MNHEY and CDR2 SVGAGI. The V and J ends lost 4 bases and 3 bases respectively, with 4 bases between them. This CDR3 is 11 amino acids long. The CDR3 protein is CASSLGYEQYF. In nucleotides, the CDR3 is TGTGCCAGCAGTTTGGGCTACGAGCAGTACTTC.

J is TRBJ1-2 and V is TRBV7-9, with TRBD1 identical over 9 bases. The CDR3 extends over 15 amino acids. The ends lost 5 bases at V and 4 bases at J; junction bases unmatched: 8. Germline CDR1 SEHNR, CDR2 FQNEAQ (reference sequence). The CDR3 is CASSPQTGGSYGYTF. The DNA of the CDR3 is TGTGCCAGCAGCCCACAGACAGGGGGGAGCTATGGCTACACCTTC. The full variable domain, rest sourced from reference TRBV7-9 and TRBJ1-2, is DTGVSQNPRHKITKRGQNVTFRCDPISEHNRLYWYRQTLGQGPEFLTYFQNEAQLEKSRLLSDRFSAERPKGSFSTLEIQRTEQGDSAMYLCASSPQTGGSYGYTFGSGTRLTVV.

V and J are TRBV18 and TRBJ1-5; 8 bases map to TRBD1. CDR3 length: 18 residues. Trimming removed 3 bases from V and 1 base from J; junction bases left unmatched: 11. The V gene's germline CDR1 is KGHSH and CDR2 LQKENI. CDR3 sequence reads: CASSPLLVDRGSNQPQHF. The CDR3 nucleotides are TGTGCCAGCTCACCTCTCCTTGTTGACAGGGGAAGCAATCAGCCCCAGCATTTT.

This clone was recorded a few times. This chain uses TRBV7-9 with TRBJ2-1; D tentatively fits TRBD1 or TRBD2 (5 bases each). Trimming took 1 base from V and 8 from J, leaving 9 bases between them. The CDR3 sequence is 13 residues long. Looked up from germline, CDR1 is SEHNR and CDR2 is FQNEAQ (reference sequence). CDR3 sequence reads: CASSLERGDEQFF. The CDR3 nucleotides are TGTGCCAGCAGCTTAGAGAGGGGAGATGAGCAGTTCTTC.

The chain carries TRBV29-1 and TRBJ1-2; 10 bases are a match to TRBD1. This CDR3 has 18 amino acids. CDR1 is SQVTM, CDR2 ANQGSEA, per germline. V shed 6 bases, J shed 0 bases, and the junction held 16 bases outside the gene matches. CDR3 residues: CSVGGDRGSSRPNYGYTF. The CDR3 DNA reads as TGCAGCGTGGGGGGGGACAGGGGATCCAGCCGCCCTAACTATGGCTACACCTTC.

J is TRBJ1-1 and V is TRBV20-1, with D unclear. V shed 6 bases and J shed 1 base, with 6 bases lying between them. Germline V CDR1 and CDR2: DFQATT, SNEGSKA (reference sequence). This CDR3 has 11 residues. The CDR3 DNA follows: TGCAGTGCCGAGTCGAACACTGAAGCTTTCTTT. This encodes CSAESNTEAFF.